These 26 T cell receptor beta chains were all obtained from the same sample, sequenced in a study of OX40 agonist ivuxolimab in advanced cancers. Only in-frame clones appear in the TCRdb table, and some are missing; sequencing was by immunoSEQ multiplex PCR. The table has roughly 76,000 clones, around nine tenths seen once. Sequenced material: CD4+ or CD8+ T cells sorted from blood, taken in a trial of the OX40 agonist ivuxolimab. The receptor source for this set is an adult with an advanced solid tumor such as melanoma, head and neck, liver or kidney cancer.

The CDR3 DNA reads TGTGCCAGTAGCCCTTTCGGCTCCTACGAGCAGTACTTC. The encoded protein is CASSPFGSYEQYF. The genes are TRBV6-5 and TRBJ2-7; D ambiguous. The germline V gene encodes CDR1 MNHEY and CDR2 SVGAGI. The germline V and J ends were trimmed by 9 bases and 0 bases, with 12 bases remaining between them. The CDR3 spans 13 residues.

The chain employs TRBV28 and TRBJ1-5; no clear D. The CDR3 is made up of 16 amino acids. Between the trimmed V and J ends, which lost 2 bases and 0 bases, there was a span of 11 bases. Germline CDR1 and CDR2: MDHEN and SYDVKM. CDR3 in amino acids: CASSLRRGISNQPQHF. The CDR3 DNA follows: TGTGCCAGCAGTTTAAGACGAGGAATTAGCAATCAGCCCCAGCATTTT.

The chain recombines TRBV28 with TRBJ1-1; tentative D call: TRBD1 (6 bases). The CDR3 is 16 residues long. Trimming removed 1 base at V and 1 base at J, with 13 bases between. CDR1 is MDHEN and CDR2 is SYDVKM in the germline V gene. The CDR3 sequence: CASSLSRETGNTEAFF. The CDR3 DNA reads TGTGCCAGCAGTTTATCAAGGGAGACAGGGAACACTGAAGCTTTCTTT.

This chain joins TRBV13 and TRBJ2-2; 9 nucleotides match TRBD1. Germline CDR1 is PRHDT and CDR2 is FYEKMQ (reference sequence). This CDR3 is built from 15 residues. The ends lost 5 bases at V and 4 bases at J; junction bases unmatched: 5. Here the CDR3 DNA reads TGTGCCAGCAGCCCGACAGGGGGACCCACCGGGGAGCTGTTTTTT. It yields the protein CASSPTGGPTGELFF.

V and J are TRBV6-5 and TRBJ2-7, with D perhaps matching TRBD2 (6 bases). The V end was cut by 6 bases, the J end by 3 bases, with 12 bases between. The CDR3 consists of 13 residues. Germline V CDR1 and CDR2: MNHEY, SVGAGI. CDR3 sequence: CASSRLVNYEQYV. DNA for the CDR3: TGTGCCAGCAGCCGACTAGTAAACTACGAGCAGTACGTC.

This chain joins TRBV5-1 and TRBJ2-2, with unresolved D. Trimming took 1 base from V and 3 from J, leaving 7 bases between them. Germline-derived CDR1 and CDR2 are SGHRS and YFSETQ. The CDR3 totals 14 residues. The CDR3 DNA sequence: TGCGCCAGCAGCTTGTTCAGACACACCGGGGAGCTGTTTTTT. Its protein product is CASSLFRHTGELFF.

This chain uses TRBV29-1 with TRBJ1-4, with TRBD1 matching 7 bases. From germline, CDR1 is SQVTM and CDR2 ANQGSEA. Losses at the gene ends were 8 bases for V and 3 bases for J; bases not matched to a gene: 3. The length of the CDR3 is 12 residues. CDR3 bases: TGCAGCACCGGGACAGCTAATGAAAAACTGTTTTTT. The encoded protein is CSTGTANEKLFF.

The V gene is TRBV27, the J gene TRBJ1-1; a weak D match, TRBD1 (5 bases). CDR3 length: 13 amino acids. Germline V gives CDR1 MNHEY, CDR2 SMNVEV (reference sequence). V was shortened by 3 bases and J by 3 bases, with 8 bases between the two germline ends. CDR3 sequence (DNA): TGTGCCAGCAGTTTTAGGGGATACACTGAAGCTTTCTTT. It specifies CASSFRGYTEAFF.

The chain couples TRBV7-9 to TRBJ2-2; D may be TRBD1 or TRBD2 (6 bases each). The germline gives CDR1 SEHNR, CDR2 FQNEAQ (reference sequence). CDR3 size: 17 residues. V was cut by 7 bases and J by 2 bases, with 20 bases left in between. The chain's CDR3 is CASTPGIRGPNTGELFF. The DNA for the CDR3 is TGTGCCAGCACCCCCGGCATTCGGGGGCCTAACACCGGGGAGCTGTTTTTT.

The chain uses TRBV7-2 and TRBJ2-6; D remains ambiguous. Germline loops: CDR1 SGHTA, CDR2 FQGNSA. The CDR3 consists of 14 residues. The V and J ends lost 4 bases and 0 bases respectively, with 4 bases between them. The DNA of the CDR3 is TGTGCCAGCAGCTCGAACTCTGGGGCCAACGTCCTGACTTTC. It specifies CASSSNSGANVLTF.

The J gene is TRBJ2-2, the V gene TRBV6-1, with a weak D call TRBD1 (5 bases). There are 15 residues in the CDR3. CDR1 and CDR2 from the germline V gene are MNHNS and SASEGT. V lost 7 bases, J lost 4 bases, and 16 bases lay in between. Written as DNA, the CDR3 is TGTGCCAGCACCCCAGGGTTCACGGGCACCGGGGAGCTGTTTTTT. This encodes CASTPGFTGTGELFF.

The chain recombines TRBV2 with TRBJ2-7, with D perhaps matching TRBD1 (6 bases). This CDR3 spans 14 amino acids. Germline V gives CDR1 SNHLY, CDR2 FYNNEI. V lost 7 bases to trimming and J lost 1 base, with 14 bases between them. The CDR3 is CASTPTGQSYEQYF. The CDR3 DNA follows: TGTGCCAGCACGCCGACAGGCCAATCCTACGAGCAGTACTTC.

The chain uses TRBV6-5 and TRBJ2-7; no firm D call. Looked up from germline, CDR1 is MNHEY and CDR2 is SVGAGI. The CDR3 has 15 residues. The germline V and J ends were trimmed by 0 bases and 3 bases, with 12 bases remaining between them. CDR3 loop: CASSYSLSSIYEQYF. The CDR3 coding sequence is TGTGCCAGCAGTTACTCGTTATCGTCGATCTACGAGCAGTACTTC.

This sequence joins TRBV30 and TRBJ2-3; D tentatively reads TRBD1 or TRBD2 (5 bases each). This CDR3 contains 12 residues. Trimming cost V 4 bases and J 8 bases, with 13 bases left between them. Germline CDR1 and CDR2: GTSNPN and SVGIG (reference sequence). The CDR3, as DNA: TGTGCCTGGACTAGACGGGACGGTACGCAGTATTTT. This codes for CAWTRRDGTQYF.

The V call is TRBV5-1, the J call TRBJ1-4; D is ambiguous. The CDR3 consists of 15 residues. Between the trimmed V and J ends, which lost 4 bases and 4 bases, there was a span of 14 bases. Germline lookup yields CDR1 SGHRS and CDR2 YFSETQ. The CDR3 reads CASSPKRENNEKLFF. The CDR3 DNA follows: TGCGCCAGCAGCCCGAAGCGAGAGAATAATGAAAAACTGTTTTTT.

This sequence joins TRBV30 and TRBJ1-4; 11 bases are shared with TRBD1. The J segment lost 8 bases and the V segment lost 3 bases, leaving 11 bases of the junction unmatched. CDR1 and CDR2 (germline): GTSNPN, SVGIG (reference sequence). The CDR3 sequence is 16 residues long. CDR3 DNA sequence: TGTGCCTGGAGCTTCAAGGACAGGGGGCATGACGAAAAACTGTTTTTT. Amino acid sequence: CAWSFKDRGHDEKLFF. Full variable domain (rest looked up from reference TRBV30 and TRBJ1-4): SQTIHQWPATLVQPVGSPLSLECTVEGTSNPNLYWYRQAAGRGLQLLFYSVGIGQISSEVPQNLSASRPQDRQFILSSKKLLLSDSGFYLCAWSFKDRGHDEKLFFGSGTQLSVL.

The chain couples TRBV30 to TRBJ1-5; D remains ambiguous. CDR1 GTSNPN and CDR2 SVGIG come from the germline V gene (reference sequence). CDR3 size: 14 residues. Trimming stripped 0 bases from V and 0 bases from J, with 6 bases between. CDR3 amino acids: CAWSVTYSNQPQHF. The CDR3 DNA follows: TGTGCCTGGAGTGTTACCTATAGCAATCAGCCCCAGCATTTT.

The chain recombines TRBV6-4 with TRBJ2-3; 7 bases align to TRBD1. The CDR3 has 13 amino acids. V shed 6 bases and J 2 bases; nucleotides not matched to a gene: 2. Germline V CDR1 and CDR2: MRHNA, SNTAGT. CDR3 in amino acids: CASRGQLTDTQYF. The CDR3 DNA reads TGTGCCAGCAGGGGACAGCTCACAGATACGCAGTATTTT.

The rearrangement links TRBV7-2 to TRBJ1-6; D is uncertain. The CDR3 contains 13 residues. V dropped 8 bases and J dropped 0 bases, with 5 bases sitting between them. Germline assignment: CDR1 SGHTA and CDR2 FQGNSA. This chain's CDR3 is CASQSSYNSPLHF. The CDR3 DNA follows: TGTGCCAGCCAGAGCTCCTATAATTCACCCCTCCACTTT.

The chain has TRBV7-4 and TRBJ2-3; D uncertain. The CDR3 is 15 amino acids. Germline CDR1 reads SGHVT; CDR2 reads SQSDAQ. The V end was cut by 1 base, the J end by 0 bases, with 8 bases between. The DNA of the CDR3 is TGTGCCAGCAGCTTAGGGTTGCTCAGCACAGATACGCAGTATTTT. Its protein product is CASSLGLLSTDTQYF.

The chain uses TRBV29-1 and TRBJ1-6; TRBD1 is a possible D gene (6 bases). There are 12 residues in the CDR3. The V end lost 6 bases, the J end lost 8 bases, and 11 bases lay between the germline ends. The germline gives CDR1 SQVTM, CDR2 ANQGSEA. The CDR3 DNA follows: TGCAGCGTCCAAGAGGGGGATTCACCCCTCCACTTT. Its translation: CSVQEGDSPLHF. Full variable domain (missing parts from reference TRBV29-1 and TRBJ1-6): SAVISQKPSRDICQRGTSLTIQCQVDSQVTMMFWYRQQPGQSLTLIATANQGSEATYESGFVIDKFPISRPNLTFSTLTVSNMSPEDSSIYLCSVQEGDSPLHFGNGTRLTVT.

This chain uses TRBV18 with TRBJ1-1; 11 bases line up with TRBD1. This CDR3 is 15 amino acids long. Trimming took 3 bases from V and 5 from J; bases not matched to a gene: 5. From germline, CDR1 is KGHSH and CDR2 LQKENI. This CDR3 is CASSPTGQGETEAFF. The CDR3 region has the DNA TGTGCCAGCTCACCGACGGGACAGGGGGAAACTGAAGCTTTCTTT.

This clone is a singleton in its sample. The V gene is TRBV2, the J gene TRBJ2-3; TRBD1 aligns across 8 bases. Trimming cost V 4 bases and J 5 bases; bases outside gene matches: 8. The CDR3 totals 15 residues. In germline, CDR1 is SNHLY, CDR2 FYNNEI. CDR3 sequence: CASSALQGAQDTQYF. The DNA for the CDR3 is TGTGCCAGCAGTGCACTGCAGGGGGCTCAAGATACGCAGTATTTT.

The V call is TRBV11-1, the J call TRBJ1-2; D gene ambiguous. The CDR3 extends over 13 amino acids. Trimming removed 5 bases from V and 3 bases from J, with 10 bases in between. Germline V gives CDR1 SGHAT, CDR2 FQDESV (reference sequence). CDR3 amino acids: CASSRDGDYGYTF. The DNA for the CDR3 is TGTGCCAGCAGCCGCGACGGAGACTATGGCTACACCTTC.

The chain combines TRBV7-7 with TRBJ2-1; 8 nucleotides line up with TRBD2. This CDR3 region has 15 residues. Trimming at V came to 4 bases and at J to 2 bases, leaving 4 bases not matched to a gene. Germline CDR1 and CDR2: SSHAT and FNYEAQ (reference sequence). CDR3 in DNA: TGTGCCAGCAGCTCACGGGAGGGGGCCTACAATGAGCAGTTCTTC. This codes for CASSSREGAYNEQFF.

V usage is TRBV2 and J usage is TRBJ2-2; the D gene is possibly TRBD2 (6 bases). Looked up from germline, CDR1 is SNHLY and CDR2 is FYNNEI. CDR3 size: 19 residues. Between the trimmed V and J ends, which lost 6 bases and 0 bases, there was a span of 23 bases. The CDR3 protein is CASRPRAGGFGSNTGELFF. The CDR3 DNA follows: TGTGCCAGCAGACCTAGAGCGGGCGGATTCGGTTCGAACACCGGGGAGCTGTTTTTT.